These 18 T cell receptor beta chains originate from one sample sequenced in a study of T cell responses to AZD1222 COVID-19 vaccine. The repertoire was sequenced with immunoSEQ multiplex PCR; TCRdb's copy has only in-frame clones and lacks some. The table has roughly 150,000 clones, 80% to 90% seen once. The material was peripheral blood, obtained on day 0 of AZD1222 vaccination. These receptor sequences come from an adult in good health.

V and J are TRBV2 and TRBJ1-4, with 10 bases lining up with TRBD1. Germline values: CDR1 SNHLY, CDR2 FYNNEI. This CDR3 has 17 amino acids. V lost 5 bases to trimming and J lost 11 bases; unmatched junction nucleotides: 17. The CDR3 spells CASSNRQGADLECKLFF. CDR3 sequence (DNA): TGTGCCAGCAGTAACAGACAGGGGGCGGATCTTGAGTGCAAACTGTTTTTT.

This chain's CDR3 is CASSYGPYEQYV. DNA of the CDR3: TGTGCCAGCAGCTATGGCCCCTACGAGCAGTACGTC. V gene TRBV7-9 combines with J gene TRBJ2-7, with D uncertain. The CDR3 spans 12 residues. Trimming took 4 bases from V and 2 from J, leaving 6 bases between them. Germline CDR1 reads SEHNR; CDR2 reads FQNEAQ (reference sequence).

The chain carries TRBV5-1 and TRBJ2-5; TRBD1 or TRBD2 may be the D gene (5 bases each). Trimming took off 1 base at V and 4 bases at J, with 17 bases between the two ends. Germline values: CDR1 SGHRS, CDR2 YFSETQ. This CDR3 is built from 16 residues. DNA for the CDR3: TGCGCCAGCAGCTTGACGAGGTCCTCCGGGACAGAGACCCAGTACTTC. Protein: CASSLTRSSGTETQYF.

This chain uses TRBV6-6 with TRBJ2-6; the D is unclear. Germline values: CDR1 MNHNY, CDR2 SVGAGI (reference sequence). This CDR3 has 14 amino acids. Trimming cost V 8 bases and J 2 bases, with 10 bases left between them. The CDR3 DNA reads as TGTGCCAGCCTTACTCAGGCTGGGGCCAACGTCCTGACTTTC. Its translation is CASLTQAGANVLTF.

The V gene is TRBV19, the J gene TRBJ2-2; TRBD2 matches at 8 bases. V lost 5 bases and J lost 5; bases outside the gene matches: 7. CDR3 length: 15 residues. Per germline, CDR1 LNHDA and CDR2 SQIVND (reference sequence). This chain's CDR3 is CASSSHTGGTGELFF. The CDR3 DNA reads TGTGCCAGTAGTTCTCATACGGGGGGGACCGGGGAGCTGTTTTTT.

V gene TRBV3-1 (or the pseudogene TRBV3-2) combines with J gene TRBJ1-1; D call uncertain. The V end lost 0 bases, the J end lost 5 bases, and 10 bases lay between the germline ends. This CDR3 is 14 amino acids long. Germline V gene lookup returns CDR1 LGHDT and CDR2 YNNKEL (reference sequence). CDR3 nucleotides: TGTGCCAGCAGCCAAGATCTCCCGGGTACTGAAGCTTTCTTT. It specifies CASSQDLPGTEAFF.

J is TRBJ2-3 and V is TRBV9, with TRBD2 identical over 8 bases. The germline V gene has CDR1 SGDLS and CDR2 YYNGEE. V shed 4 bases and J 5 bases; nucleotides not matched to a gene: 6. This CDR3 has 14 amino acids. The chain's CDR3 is CASSPGGAGDTQYF. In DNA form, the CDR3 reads TGTGCCAGCAGCCCCGGGGGGGCAGGAGATACGCAGTATTTT.

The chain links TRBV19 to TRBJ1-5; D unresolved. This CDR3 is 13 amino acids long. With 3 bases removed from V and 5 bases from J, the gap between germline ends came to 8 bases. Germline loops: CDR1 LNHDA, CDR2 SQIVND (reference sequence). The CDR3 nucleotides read TGTGCCAGTAGTATTCTGCCTGATCAGCCCCAGCATTTT. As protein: CASSILPDQPQHF.

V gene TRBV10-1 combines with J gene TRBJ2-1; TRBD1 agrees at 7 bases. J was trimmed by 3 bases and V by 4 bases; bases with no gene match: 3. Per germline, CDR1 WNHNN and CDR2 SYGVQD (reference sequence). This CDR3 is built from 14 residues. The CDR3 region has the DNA TGCGCCAGCAGTGGGACAGGACACTACAATGAGCAGTTCTTC. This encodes CASSGTGHYNEQFF.

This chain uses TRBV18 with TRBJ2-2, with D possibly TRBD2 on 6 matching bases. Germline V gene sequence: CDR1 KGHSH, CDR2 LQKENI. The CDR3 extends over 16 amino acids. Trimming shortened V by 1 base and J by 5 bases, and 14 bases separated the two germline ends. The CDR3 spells CASSPQAGLITGELFF. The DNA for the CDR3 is TGTGCCAGCTCACCACAGGCGGGGCTGATAACCGGGGAGCTGTTTTTT.

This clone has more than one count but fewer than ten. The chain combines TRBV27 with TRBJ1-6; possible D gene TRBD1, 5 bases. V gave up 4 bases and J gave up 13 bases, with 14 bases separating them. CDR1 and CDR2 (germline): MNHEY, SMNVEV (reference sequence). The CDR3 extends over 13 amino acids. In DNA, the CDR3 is TGTGCCAGCAGTTCAGGGACTTCGAGGCCCCTCCACTTT. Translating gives CASSSGTSRPLHF.

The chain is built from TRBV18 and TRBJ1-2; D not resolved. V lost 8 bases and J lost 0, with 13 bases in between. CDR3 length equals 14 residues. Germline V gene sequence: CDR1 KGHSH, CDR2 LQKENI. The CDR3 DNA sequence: TGTGCCAGCCTCATGGCGAAGACTAACTATGGCTACACCTTC. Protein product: CASLMAKTNYGYTF.

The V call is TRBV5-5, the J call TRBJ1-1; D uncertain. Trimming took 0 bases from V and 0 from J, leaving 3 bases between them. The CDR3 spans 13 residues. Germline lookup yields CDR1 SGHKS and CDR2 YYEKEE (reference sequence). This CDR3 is CASSLVMNTEAFF. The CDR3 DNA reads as TGTGCCAGCAGCTTGGTGATGAACACTGAAGCTTTCTTT.

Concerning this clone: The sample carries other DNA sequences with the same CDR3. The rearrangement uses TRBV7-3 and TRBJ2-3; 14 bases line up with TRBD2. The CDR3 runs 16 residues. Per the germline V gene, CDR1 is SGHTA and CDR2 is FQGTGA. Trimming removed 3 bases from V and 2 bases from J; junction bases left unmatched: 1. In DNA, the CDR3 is TGTGCCAGCAGCTTGGGACTAGCGGGGGTCACAGATACGCAGTATTTT. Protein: CASSLGLAGVTDTQYF. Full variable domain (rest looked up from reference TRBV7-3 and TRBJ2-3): GAGVSQTPSNKVTEKGKYVELRCDPISGHTALYWYRQSLGQGPEFLIYFQGTGAADDSGLPNDRFFAVRPEGSVSTLKIQRTERGDSAVYLCASSLGLAGVTDTQYFGPGTRLTVL.

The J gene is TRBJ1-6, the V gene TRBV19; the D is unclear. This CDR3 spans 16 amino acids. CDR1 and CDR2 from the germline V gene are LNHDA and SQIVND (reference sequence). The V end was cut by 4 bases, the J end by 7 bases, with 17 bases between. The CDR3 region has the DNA TGTGCCAGTAGTACCGAAGAGTTCCTGGCGAATTCACCCCTCCACTTT. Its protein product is CASSTEEFLANSPLHF.

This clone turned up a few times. The CDR3 here is CASSRSETSTDTQYF. DNA of the CDR3: TGTGCCAGCAGTCGTAGCGAGACTAGCACAGATACGCAGTATTTT. The chain carries TRBV6-2 or TRBV6-3 and TRBJ2-3, with D possibly matching TRBD2 (5 bases). Germline-derived CDR1 and CDR2 are MNHEY and SVGEGT. The CDR3 covers 15 residues. The V end was cut by 5 bases, the J end by 0 bases, with 12 bases between.

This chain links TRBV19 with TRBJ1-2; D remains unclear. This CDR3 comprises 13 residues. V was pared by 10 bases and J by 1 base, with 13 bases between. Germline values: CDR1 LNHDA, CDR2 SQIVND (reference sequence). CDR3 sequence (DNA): TGTGCCACCGCCATGGGGAGTAACTATGGCTACACCTTC. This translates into CATAMGSNYGYTF.

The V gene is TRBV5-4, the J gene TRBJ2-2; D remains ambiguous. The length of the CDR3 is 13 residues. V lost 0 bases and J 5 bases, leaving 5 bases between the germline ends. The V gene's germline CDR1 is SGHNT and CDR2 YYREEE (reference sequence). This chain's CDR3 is CASSLGETGELFF. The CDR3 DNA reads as TGTGCCAGCAGCTTGGGGGAAACCGGGGAGCTGTTTTTT. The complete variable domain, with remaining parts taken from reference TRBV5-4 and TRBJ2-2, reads ETGVTQSPTHLIKTRGQQVTLRCSSQSGHNTVSWYQQALGQGPQFIFQYYREEENGRGNFPPRFSGLQFPNYSSELNVNALELDDSALYLCASSLGETGELFFGEGSRLTVL.